The next 8 T cell receptor beta chains were all read from a single sample in a study of T-cell memory formation after mild COVID-19. TCRdb ran MiXCR on the 5' RACE reads and lists one entry per CDR3 protein. The sample shows about 470,000 distinct CDR3 sequences, 20% to 30% of them seen only once. Source material: PBMCs or a T cell subset sorted from them (not recorded which). Source of these receptors: an adult woman who had mild COVID-19 (a few samples of this study predate the infection). Cell type and time point are not known.

The CDR3 DNA reads TGTGCCAGCAGTTACGGACAGAAGGCCAATGAGCAGTTCTTC. Its protein product is CASSYGQKANEQFF. V usage is TRBV6-5 and J usage is TRBJ2-1, with D perhaps TRBD1 (6 bases). The CDR3 runs 14 residues. The V and J ends lost 2 bases and 6 bases respectively, with 11 bases between them. Germline V lookup: CDR1 MNHEY, CDR2 SVGAGI.

This clonotype was seen a handful of times. The rearrangement joins TRBV10-3 to TRBJ2-7; a possible D gene is TRBD2 (6 bases). The CDR3 is 15 amino acids. V lost 2 bases and J lost 3, with 14 bases in between. Germline loops: CDR1 ENHRY, CDR2 SYGVKD. CDR3 nucleotide sequence: TGTGCCATCAGTGAGGCGATAGCGGCAAACTACGAGCAGTACTTC. Translating gives CAISEAIAANYEQYF.

This clonotype turned up a few times. This chain connects TRBV20-1 to TRBJ2-1, with TRBD2 identical over 9 bases. Trimming removed 2 bases from V and 1 base from J; junction bases left unmatched: 6. The CDR3 is 16 residues long. Germline-derived CDR1 and CDR2 are DFQATT and SNEGSKA (reference sequence). This chain's CDR3 is CSARSLAGESYNEQFF. The CDR3 bases are TGCAGTGCTAGAAGCTTAGCGGGAGAATCCTACAATGAGCAGTTCTTC.

This chain joins TRBV15 and TRBJ1-1, with 9 bases identical to TRBD1. CDR1 is LNHNV and CDR2 is YYDKDF in the germline V gene (reference sequence). Trimming took 5 bases from V and 4 from J; bases not matched to a gene: 8. The CDR3 has 15 amino acids. The CDR3 is CATSFRDRVGTEAFF. CDR3 nucleotides: TGTGCCACCAGCTTTAGGGACAGGGTGGGCACTGAAGCTTTCTTT.

This clonotype occurred a few times. The chain has TRBV4-1 and TRBJ2-1; 12 bases map to TRBD2. Germline assignment: CDR1 MGHRA and CDR2 YSYEKL. The CDR3 spans 18 residues. Trimming at V came to 1 base and at J to 1 base, leaving 5 bases not matched to a gene. The CDR3 DNA reads as TGCGCCAGCAGCCAAGGTCTAGCGGGGGGGCCGTCCTACAATGAGCAGTTCTTC. Amino acids: CASSQGLAGGPSYNEQFF.

This chain uses TRBV3-1 with TRBJ2-4; tentative D call: TRBD1 (7 bases). The germline gives CDR1 LGHDT, CDR2 YNNKEL (reference sequence). Between the trimmed V and J ends, which lost 0 bases and 0 bases, there was a span of 15 bases. The CDR3 loop spans 18 amino acids. CDR3 residues: CASSQDRRDRLAKNIQYF. The CDR3 DNA is TGTGCCAGCAGCCAAGATCGGCGGGACAGACTAGCCAAAAACATTCAGTACTTC.

In this sample, this clonotype turned up a few times. The V and J genes are TRBV30 and TRBJ2-6, with D uncertain. V lost 4 bases to trimming and J lost 2 bases, with 12 bases between them. There are 15 residues in the CDR3. Germline V gene sequence: CDR1 GTSNPN, CDR2 SVGIG (reference sequence). CDR3 sequence (DNA): TGTGCCTGGAACCCGGGCCAGGCTGGGGCCAACGTCCTGACTTTC. It yields the protein CAWNPGQAGANVLTF.

The J gene is TRBJ2-3, the V gene TRBV4-1, with 9 bases matching TRBD2. This CDR3 is built from 16 residues. V was pared by 2 bases and J by 1 base, with 4 bases of the junction left unmatched. From germline, CDR1 is MGHRA and CDR2 YSYEKL. CDR3 bases: TGCGCCAGCAGCCAACCTAGCGGGGCTGGCACAGATACGCAGTATTTT. Translating gives CASSQPSGAGTDTQYF.